Below are 19 T cell receptor beta chains sequenced from a single sample in a study of blood T cell repertoires in COVID-19. The assay was immunoSEQ multiplex PCR, and TCRdb's table has in-frame clones only and misses some. The table lists about 490,000 clones, 75% to 90% of them singletons, with roughly 3.2% in the top ten. The sample consisted of peripheral blood. The source of these receptors is a human donor in a cohort sampled during active COVID-19.

The V and J genes are TRBV7-8 and TRBJ1-5; D uncertain. CDR1 is SGHVS, CDR2 FQNEAQ, per germline. The length of the CDR3 is 13 residues. V shed 0 bases and J shed 4 bases, with 4 bases lying between them. CDR3 bases: TGTGCCAGCAGCTTAGCCCCTAATCAGCCCCAGCATTTT. Its translation is CASSLAPNQPQHF.

The J gene is TRBJ2-1, the V gene TRBV20-1; 9 bases agree with TRBD2. Germline V CDR1 and CDR2: DFQATT, SNEGSKA (reference sequence). This CDR3 comprises 14 residues. V shed 3 bases, J shed 9 bases, and the junction held 9 bases outside the gene matches. The CDR3 region is CSASIAGGPGEQFF. CDR3 DNA sequence: TGCAGTGCTAGTATCGCGGGAGGGCCGGGTGAGCAGTTCTTC.

This clone appeared once. J is TRBJ2-7 and V is TRBV6-5; maybe TRBD1 (5 bases). Trimming cost V 0 bases and J 4 bases, with 16 bases left between them. The CDR3 runs 16 residues. Germline V lookup: CDR1 MNHEY, CDR2 SVGAGI. In DNA form, the CDR3 reads TGTGCCAGCAGTTACTCGATCGGCCCCAGGGCGTACGAGCAGTACTTC. Translating it yields CASSYSIGPRAYEQYF.

In its sample, this clone was seen a few times. The rearrangement joins TRBV13 to TRBJ2-3; D remains unclear. The CDR3 extends over 14 amino acids. The V gene lost 1 base and the J gene lost 3 bases, with 8 bases spanning the gap. Germline V gene data show CDR1 as PRHDT and CDR2 as FYEKMQ (reference sequence). Here the CDR3 DNA reads TGTGCCAGCAGCTTAGACCCGCGAACAGATACGCAGTATTTT. This gives the protein CASSLDPRTDTQYF.

This chain's CDR3 is CAWSVGFARGGRPLRTDTQYF. The CDR3 bases are TGTGCCTGGAGTGTGGGATTTGCTCGTGGCGGGAGGCCCCTCCGCACAGATACGCAGTATTTT. The J gene is TRBJ2-3, the V gene TRBV30; 8 bases are a match to TRBD2. The V gene end was trimmed by 0 bases and the J gene end by 1 base; junction bases not matched to a gene: 21. Looked up from germline, CDR1 is GTSNPN and CDR2 is SVGIG (reference sequence). This CDR3 is built from 21 residues.

The chain couples TRBV28 to TRBJ1-6, with TRBD1 matching over 7 bases. J was trimmed by 8 bases and V by 6 bases; bases with no gene match: 7. This CDR3 has 14 residues. The germline V gene encodes CDR1 MDHEN and CDR2 SYDVKM. This CDR3 is CASSLSDRYSPLHF. CDR3 coding DNA: TGTGCCAGCAGCCTCTCGGACAGGTATTCACCCCTCCACTTT.

The chain carries TRBV30 and TRBJ1-5; the D gene is possibly TRBD1 (6 bases). This CDR3 is 14 amino acids long. V shed 2 bases and J shed 2 bases, with 10 bases lying between them. In germline, CDR1 is GTSNPN, CDR2 SVGIG (reference sequence). The CDR3 region is CAWSRTEGNQPQHF. The CDR3 nucleotides are TGTGCCTGGAGTCGGACAGAGGGCAATCAGCCCCAGCATTTT.

The J gene is TRBJ2-5, the V gene TRBV6-1; possibly TRBD2 for D (6 bases). Germline V gene data show CDR1 as MNHNS and CDR2 as SASEGT. The CDR3 loop spans 15 amino acids. V lost 3 bases and J 3 bases, leaving 14 bases between the germline ends. CDR3 sequence (DNA): TGTGCCAGCAGTGAGCTGCGGGGTCGGGAAGAGACCCAGTACTTC. Amino acid sequence: CASSELRGREETQYF.

This CDR3 reads CASSQVGWREDTGELFF. The CDR3 nucleotides read TGCGCCAGCAGCCAAGTGGGTTGGCGGGAAGACACCGGGGAGCTGTTTTTT. This rearrangement joins TRBV4-3 to TRBJ2-2, with a tentative D call TRBD2 (6 bases). The CDR3 has 17 amino acids. Germline V gene lookup returns CDR1 LGHNA and CDR2 YSLEER. With 1 base removed from V and 3 bases from J, the gap between germline ends came to 15 bases.

This chain connects TRBV6-2 or TRBV6-3 to TRBJ2-3, with 15 bases lining up with TRBD2. V lost 2 bases to trimming and J lost 5 bases; unmatched junction nucleotides: 11. The germline CDR1 and CDR2 sequences are MNHEY and SVGEGT. This CDR3 is built from 19 residues. CDR3 DNA sequence: TGTGCCAGCAGTTACACCCCTCGGACTAGCGGGAGGGCCGGAGATACGCAGTATTTT. Residues: CASSYTPRTSGRAGDTQYF.

DNA for the CDR3: TGTGCCAGTAGTATAATGCCGGAGGGCCAGGGCTCGGCCCAGCATTTT. Its protein product is CASSIMPEGQGSAQHF. The rearrangement uses TRBV19 and TRBJ1-5; possibly TRBD1 for D (5 bases). V lost 2 bases to trimming and J lost 11 bases, with 22 bases between them. Germline V gene data show CDR1 as LNHDA and CDR2 as SQIVND (reference sequence). The CDR3 contains 16 residues.

V is TRBV29-1 and J is TRBJ2-1; possible D gene TRBD1, 6 bases. The germline V gene has CDR1 SQVTM and CDR2 ANQGSEA. The CDR3 has 13 residues. With 6 bases removed from V and 8 bases from J, the gap between germline ends came to 17 bases. CDR3 coding DNA: TGCAGCGTCGCAGCCACAGGGTACCATGAGCAGTTCTTC. Its translation is CSVAATGYHEQFF.

A single count supports this clone. The gene calls are TRBV28 and TRBJ2-6; D unresolved. Trimming stripped 4 bases from V and 4 bases from J, with 11 bases between. Germline V gene data show CDR1 as MDHEN and CDR2 as SYDVKM. This CDR3 has 15 residues. CDR3 loop: CASSSPSMGANVLTF. In DNA form, the CDR3 reads TGTGCCAGCAGTTCCCCGAGTATGGGGGCCAACGTCCTGACTTTC. The full variable domain, completed using reference TRBV28 and TRBJ2-6, is DVKVTQSSRYLVKRTGEKVFLECVQDMDHENMFWYRQDPGLGLRLIYFSYDVKMKEKGDIPEGYSVSREKKERFSLILESASTNQTSMYLCASSSPSMGANVLTFGAGSRLTVL.

The chain employs TRBV29-1 and TRBJ1-1; D not resolved. This CDR3 is built from 12 residues. V shed 3 bases and J shed 11 bases, with 16 bases lying between them. Germline-derived CDR1 and CDR2 are SQVTM and ANQGSEA. The CDR3 protein is CSVEGSGRGAFF. CDR3 nucleotide sequence: TGCAGCGTTGAGGGGTCGGGCAGAGGGGCTTTCTTT.

The gene calls are TRBV7-2 and TRBJ2-1, with D possibly matching TRBD2 (5 bases). In germline, CDR1 is SGHTA, CDR2 FQGNSA. Between the trimmed V and J ends, which lost 0 bases and 8 bases, there was a span of 23 bases. The CDR3 is 18 residues long. CDR3 in DNA: TGTGCCAGCAGCTTAGCCCAACTAGTTCACATATTAAACGATGAGCAGTTCTTC. Its translation: CASSLAQLVHILNDEQFF.

The sample holds a few counts of this clone. The chain links TRBV6-2 or TRBV6-3 to TRBJ2-3; 13 bases agree with TRBD2. V was clipped by 6 bases and J by 4 bases; unmatched bases: 7. CDR1 and CDR2 from the germline V gene are MNHEY and SVGEGT. The CDR3 spans 16 residues. This CDR3 is CASSHGLAGVADTQYF. The CDR3 DNA sequence: TGTGCCAGCAGCCACGGACTAGCGGGAGTAGCAGATACGCAGTATTTT.

The count of this clone is one. The chain combines TRBV7-3 with TRBJ2-1; 8 nucleotides agree with TRBD2. Unmatched junction bases numbered 17, after V lost 1 base and J lost 0 bases. CDR1 and CDR2 from the germline V gene are SGHTA and FQGTGA. CDR3 size: 21 residues. This CDR3 is CASSLMPTGKREWGSYNEQFF. The CDR3 coding sequence is TGTGCCAGCAGCTTAATGCCGACGGGCAAGCGGGAGTGGGGCTCCTACAATGAGCAGTTCTTC.

This chain connects TRBV18 to TRBJ2-7; 8 bases align to TRBD1. J lost 2 bases, V lost 3 bases, and 3 bases had no gene match. Looked up from germline, CDR1 is KGHSH and CDR2 is LQKENI. The CDR3 is 14 amino acids. Written as DNA, the CDR3 is TGTGCCAGCTCACCGCCGGGACAGGCCTACGAGCAGTACTTC. This encodes CASSPPGQAYEQYF.

The chain carries TRBV27 and TRBJ1-6, with no clear D. Deletions cut 3 bases from V and 1 base from J, with 7 bases between. Germline CDR1 is MNHEY and CDR2 is SMNVEV (reference sequence). The CDR3 sequence is 15 residues long. CDR3 DNA sequence: TGTGCCAGCAGTTTTTCGGGTTCCTATAATTCACCCCTCCACTTT. This sequence encodes CASSFSGSYNSPLHF.